This T cell receptor beta chain was sequenced in a study of control samples from healthy donors and cancer patients. Trimming removed 5 bases from V and 11 bases from J, with 15 bases in between. The CDR3 has 11 amino acids. CDR1 and CDR2 from the germline V gene are GTSNPN and SVGIG (reference sequence). Clones were read by immunoSEQ multiplex PCR, and TCRdb kept only the in-frame ones, dropping some. Of approximately 69,000 clones listed, approximately 90% are singletons. J is TRBJ1-1 and V is TRBV30, with D tentatively TRBD1 (5 bases). This clonotype originated in a man aged 60 to 75 with colorectal cancer. The specimen sequenced was PBMCs. CDR3 region: CAWGQIHPAFF. DNA for the CDR3: TGTGCCTGGGGACAAATTCACCCCGCTTTCTTT.